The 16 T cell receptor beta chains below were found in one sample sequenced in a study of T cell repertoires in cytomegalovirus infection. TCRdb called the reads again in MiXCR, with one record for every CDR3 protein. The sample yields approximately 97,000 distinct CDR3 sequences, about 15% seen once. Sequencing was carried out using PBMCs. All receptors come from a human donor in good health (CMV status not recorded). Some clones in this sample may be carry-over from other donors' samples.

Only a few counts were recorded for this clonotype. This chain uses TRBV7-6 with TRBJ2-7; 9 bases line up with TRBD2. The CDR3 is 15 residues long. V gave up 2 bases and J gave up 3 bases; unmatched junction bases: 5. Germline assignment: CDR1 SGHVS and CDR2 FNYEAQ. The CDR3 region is CASSLFAGGNYEQYF. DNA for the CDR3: TGTGCCAGCAGCTTATTCGCGGGGGGGAACTACGAGCAGTACTTC.

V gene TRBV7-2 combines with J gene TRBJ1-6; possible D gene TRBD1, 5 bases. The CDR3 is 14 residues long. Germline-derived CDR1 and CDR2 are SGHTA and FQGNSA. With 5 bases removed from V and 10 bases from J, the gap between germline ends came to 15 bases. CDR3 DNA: TGTGCCAGCAGCCTCGGCAGGGAGCGGTCACCCCTCCACTTT. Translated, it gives CASSLGRERSPLHF.

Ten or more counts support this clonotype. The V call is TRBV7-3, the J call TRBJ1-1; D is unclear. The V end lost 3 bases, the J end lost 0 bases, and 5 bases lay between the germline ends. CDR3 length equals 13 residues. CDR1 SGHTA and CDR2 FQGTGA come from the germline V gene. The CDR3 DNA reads TGTGCCAGCAGCTTTGCCATGAACACTGAAGCTTTCTTT. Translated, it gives CASSFAMNTEAFF. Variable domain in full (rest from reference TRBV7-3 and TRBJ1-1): GAGVSQTPSNKVTEKGKYVELRCDPISGHTALYWYRQSLGQGPEFLIYFQGTGAADDSGLPNDRFFAVRPEGSVSTLKIQRTERGDSAVYLCASSFAMNTEAFFGQGTRLTVV.

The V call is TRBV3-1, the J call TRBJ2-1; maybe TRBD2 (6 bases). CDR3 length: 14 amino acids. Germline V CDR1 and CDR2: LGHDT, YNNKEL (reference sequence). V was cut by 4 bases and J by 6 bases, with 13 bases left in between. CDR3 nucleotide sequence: TGTGCCAGCAGCCCGTGGGGGGTTCTCAATGAGCAGTTCTTC. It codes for CASSPWGVLNEQFF.

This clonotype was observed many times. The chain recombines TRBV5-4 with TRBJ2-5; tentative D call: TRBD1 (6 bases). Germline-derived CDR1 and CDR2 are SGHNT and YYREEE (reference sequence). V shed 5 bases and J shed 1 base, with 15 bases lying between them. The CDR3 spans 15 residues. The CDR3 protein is CASSRQVAVQETQYF. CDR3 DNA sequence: TGTGCCAGCAGTCGACAGGTGGCGGTCCAAGAGACCCAGTACTTC. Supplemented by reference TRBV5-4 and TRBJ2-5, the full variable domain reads ETGVTQSPTHLIKTRGQQVTLRCSSQSGHNTVSWYQQALGQGPQFIFQYYREEENGRGNFPPRFSGLQFPNYSSELNVNALELDDSALYLCASSRQVAVQETQYFGPGTRLLVL.

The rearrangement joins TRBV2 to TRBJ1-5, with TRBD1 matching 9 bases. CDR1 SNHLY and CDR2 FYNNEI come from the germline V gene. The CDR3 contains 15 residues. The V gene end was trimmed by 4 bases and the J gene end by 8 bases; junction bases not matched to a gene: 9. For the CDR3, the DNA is TGTGCCAGCAGTGGGGGGACAGGGAGGAAAAAGCCCCAGCATTTT. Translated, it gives CASSGGTGRKKPQHF.

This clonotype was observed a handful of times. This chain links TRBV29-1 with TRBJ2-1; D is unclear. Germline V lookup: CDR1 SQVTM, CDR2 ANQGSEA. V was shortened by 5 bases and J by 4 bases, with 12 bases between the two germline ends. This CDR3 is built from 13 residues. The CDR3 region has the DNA TGCAGCGTTCGAAGTTACCAATACAATGAGCAGTTCTTC. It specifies CSVRSYQYNEQFF.

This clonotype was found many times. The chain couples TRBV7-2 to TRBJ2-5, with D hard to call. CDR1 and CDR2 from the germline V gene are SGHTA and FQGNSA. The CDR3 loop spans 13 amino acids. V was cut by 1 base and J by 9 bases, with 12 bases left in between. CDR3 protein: CASSLGKERAQYF. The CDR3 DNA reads TGTGCCAGCAGCTTAGGGAAGGAGAGAGCCCAGTACTTC.

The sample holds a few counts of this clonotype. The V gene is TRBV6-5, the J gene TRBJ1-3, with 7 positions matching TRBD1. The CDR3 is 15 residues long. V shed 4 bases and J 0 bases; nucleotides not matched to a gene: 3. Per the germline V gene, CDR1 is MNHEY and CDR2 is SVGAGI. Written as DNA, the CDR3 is TGTGCCAGCAGTTTCCGGACAGGCTCTGGAAACACCATATATTTT. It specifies CASSFRTGSGNTIYF.

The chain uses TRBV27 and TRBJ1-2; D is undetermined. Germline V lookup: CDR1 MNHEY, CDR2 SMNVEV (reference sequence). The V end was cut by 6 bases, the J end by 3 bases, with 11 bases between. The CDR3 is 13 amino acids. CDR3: CASRPAGYYGYTF. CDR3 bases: TGTGCCAGCAGGCCCGCAGGATACTATGGCTACACCTTC.

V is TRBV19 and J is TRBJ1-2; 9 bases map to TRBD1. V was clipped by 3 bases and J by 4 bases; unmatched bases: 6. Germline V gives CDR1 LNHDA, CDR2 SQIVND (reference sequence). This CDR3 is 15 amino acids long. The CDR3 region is CASSITGGAVYGYTF. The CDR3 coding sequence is TGTGCCAGTAGTATTACAGGGGGCGCGGTCTATGGCTACACCTTC.

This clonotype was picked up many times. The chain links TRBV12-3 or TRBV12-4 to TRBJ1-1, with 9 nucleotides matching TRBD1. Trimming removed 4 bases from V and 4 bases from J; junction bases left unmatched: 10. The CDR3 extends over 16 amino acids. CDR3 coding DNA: TGTGCCAGCAGTTCGGGACAGGGAAGAGGCGGCACTGAAGCTTTCTTT. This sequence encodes CASSSGQGRGGTEAFF.

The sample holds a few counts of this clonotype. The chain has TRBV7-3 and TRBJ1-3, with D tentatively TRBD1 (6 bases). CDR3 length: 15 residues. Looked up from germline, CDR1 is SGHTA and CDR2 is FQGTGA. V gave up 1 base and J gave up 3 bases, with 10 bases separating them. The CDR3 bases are TGTGCCAGCAGCTTAAACAGGGTCAGTGGAAACACCATATATTTT. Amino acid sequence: CASSLNRVSGNTIYF.

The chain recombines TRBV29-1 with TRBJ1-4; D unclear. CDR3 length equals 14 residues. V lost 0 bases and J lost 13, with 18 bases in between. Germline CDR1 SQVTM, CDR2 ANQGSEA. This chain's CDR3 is CSVEDPPSIGGLFF. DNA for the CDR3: TGCAGCGTTGAAGACCCCCCATCCATCGGCGGACTGTTTTTT.

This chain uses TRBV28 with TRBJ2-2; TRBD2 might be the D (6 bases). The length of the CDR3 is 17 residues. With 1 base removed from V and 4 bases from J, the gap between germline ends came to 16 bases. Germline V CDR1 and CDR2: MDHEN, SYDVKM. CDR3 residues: CASSLYLDFSGTGELFF. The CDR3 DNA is TGTGCCAGCAGTTTATACCTAGACTTTAGCGGCACCGGGGAGCTGTTTTTT.

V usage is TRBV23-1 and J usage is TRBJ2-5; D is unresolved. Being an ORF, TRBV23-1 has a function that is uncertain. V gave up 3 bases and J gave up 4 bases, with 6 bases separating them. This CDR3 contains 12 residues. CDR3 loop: CASSQGSETQYF. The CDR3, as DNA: TGCGCCAGCAGTCAGGGGTCAGAGACCCAGTACTTC.